This TCR beta chain was documented in a study of spatial heterogeneity in lung cancer. As for the study in general: A unique TCR and UMI combination showed up more than ten times in raw reads, on average. General study points: Detection of ubiquitous tumor TCRs in blood was higher at resection than follow-up.

Each TCR cDNA molecule bore a unique molecular identifier. MiXCR, run by TCRdb on the 5' RACE reads, gives a single entry per CDR3 protein. Of over 50,000 distinct CDR3 sequences in the sample, approximately 6% were seen once. From germline, CDR1 is MNHEY and CDR2 SVGAGI. V was shortened by 6 bases and J by 5 bases, with 13 bases between the two germline ends. The CDR3 covers 13 residues. Many counts were recorded for this clonotype. The antigen is undetermined. The time point denotes: sample taken at primary tumor resection. Sequencing of whole RNA from tumor, nontumor lung or frozen PBMC involved no sorting.

This specimen consisted of PBMCs, obtained at surgery. This receptor was identified in a female donor with early-stage non-small cell lung cancer. The chain employs TRBV6-5 and TRBJ2-5, with D unresolved. The DNA of the CDR3 is TGTGCCAGCAGCACGACGTTATTGGAGACCCAGTACTTC. Amino acid sequence: CASSTTLLETQYF.